The 27 T cell receptor beta chains reported below all come from one sample, sequenced in a study of blood T cell repertoires in COVID-19. Sequencing used immunoSEQ multiplex PCR; TCRdb keeps in-frame clones, though not all of them. The table has about 220,000 clones, roughly 84% seen once. Sequencing input: PBMCs or T cells enriched from blood (not recorded which). The origin of the receptors is a woman in her thirties or forties who had recovered from COVID-19.

This clone ranks as medium-sized (0.01 to 0.1%). J is TRBJ2-1 and V is TRBV12-3 or TRBV12-4; D perhaps matches TRBD2 (6 bases). The CDR3 contains 12 residues. The V and J ends lost 3 bases and 14 bases respectively, with 14 bases between them. CDR3 nucleotide sequence: TGTGCCAGCAGTTTTTTGGAGGGACCAAAGTTCTTC. Translation gives CASSFLEGPKFF.

The rearrangement joins TRBV19 to TRBJ2-1, with TRBD2 identical over 10 bases. The CDR3 has 17 residues. Germline V gene sequence: CDR1 LNHDA, CDR2 SQIVND (reference sequence). Trimming took 6 bases from V and 2 from J; bases not matched to a gene: 10. The CDR3 DNA reads as TGTGCCAGTAGAGGTCCGGTAGCGGGAGGACCCTACAATGAGCAGTTCTTC. Translating it yields CASRGPVAGGPYNEQFF.

The chain is built from TRBV11-2 and TRBJ2-3, with D possibly TRBD2 on 6 matching bases. The CDR3 loop spans 16 amino acids. V gave up 2 bases and J gave up 4 bases, with 16 bases separating them. Germline lookup yields CDR1 SGHAT and CDR2 FQNNGV. CDR3 DNA sequence: TGTGCCAGCAGCTTATCTCTTGGGGGAGGAGCAGATACGCAGTATTTT. Translated, it gives CASSLSLGGGADTQYF.

This chain joins TRBV21-1 and TRBJ1-2. TRBV21-1 is noted as a pseudogene. CDR3 length: 12 amino acids. The CDR3 DNA follows: TGTGCCAGCATCCGGGAGATACATGGCTACACCTTC. It is translated as CASIREIHGYTF.

The chain combines TRBV4-2 with TRBJ1-1, with 8 bases lining up with TRBD1. Unmatched junction bases numbered 2, after V lost 4 bases and J lost 1 base. From germline, CDR1 is LGHNA and CDR2 YNFKEQ. The CDR3 is made up of 14 amino acids. The CDR3 coding sequence is TGTGCCAGCAGCCCTGACAGGGGGAACACTGAAGCTTTCTTT. Its translation is CASSPDRGNTEAFF.

The chain has TRBV30 and TRBJ1-2; 9 bases are a match to TRBD1. The V segment lost 0 bases and the J segment 5 bases; nucleotides outside the gene matches: 13. This CDR3 is built from 17 residues. The germline V gene encodes CDR1 GTSNPN and CDR2 SVGIG (reference sequence). In DNA form, the CDR3 reads TGTGCCTGGAGTGTACGTACAGGGGGCTTGTTAGAATATGGCTACACCTTC. It translates to CAWSVRTGGLLEYGYTF. Drawing the rest from reference TRBV30 and TRBJ1-2, the complete variable domain is SQTIHQWPATLVQPVGSPLSLECTVEGTSNPNLYWYRQAAGRGLQLLFYSVGIGQISSEVPQNLSASRPQDRQFILSSKKLLLSDSGFYLCAWSVRTGGLLEYGYTFGSGTRLTVV.

The chain uses TRBV5-4 and TRBJ2-7, with D tentatively TRBD2 (5 bases). Germline V gene lookup returns CDR1 SGHNT and CDR2 YYREEE (reference sequence). CDR3 length: 16 residues. With 4 bases removed from V and 0 bases from J, the gap between germline ends came to 17 bases. The CDR3 region has the DNA TGTGCCAGCAGCCTCGACGCGGACTCCCGCTCCTACGAGCAGTACTTC. Its protein is CASSLDADSRSYEQYF.

This clone was observed a handful of times. The V gene is TRBV12-3 or TRBV12-4, the J gene TRBJ1-2, with a weak D call TRBD1 (6 bases). V lost 5 bases and J 6 bases, leaving 13 bases between the germline ends. The CDR3 runs to 13 residues. The CDR3 DNA is TGTGCCAGCAGTGAGAGGACAGCGGATGGCTACACCTTC. It specifies CASSERTADGYTF.

This chain joins TRBV19 and TRBJ2-1, with 10 positions matching TRBD2. Germline CDR1 is LNHDA and CDR2 is SQIVND (reference sequence). V gave up 5 bases and J gave up 5 bases; unmatched junction bases: 3. This CDR3 is built from 14 residues. The CDR3 sequence: CASSGLAANNEQFF. CDR3 nucleotide sequence: TGTGCCAGTAGTGGACTAGCGGCGAACAATGAGCAGTTCTTC.

The V and J genes are TRBV12-5 and TRBJ2-1, with TRBD2 as a possible D gene (6 bases). Trimming took 3 bases from V and 5 from J, leaving 20 bases between them. The CDR3 loop spans 17 amino acids. CDR1 and CDR2 (germline): LGHNT, FRNRAP. CDR3 bases: TGTGCTAGTGGTTTTGCCGCTCGCGGGACTGATAACAATGAGCAGTTCTTC. Amino acid sequence: CASGFAARGTDNNEQFF.

This sequence joins TRBV7-2 and TRBJ2-1; 7 bases fit TRBD2. Germline V gene sequence: CDR1 SGHTA, CDR2 FQGNSA. Germline trimming cut 0 bases from V and 10 bases from J; bases unmatched to any gene: 3. The CDR3 runs to 13 residues. This CDR3 reads CASSLALGGEQFF. The DNA of the CDR3 is TGTGCCAGCAGCTTAGCGCTGGGAGGGGAGCAGTTCTTC.

The genes are TRBV29-1 and TRBJ2-1; 12 bases are shared with TRBD2. Trimming removed 7 bases from V and 2 bases from J; junction bases left unmatched: 12. This CDR3 contains 17 residues. Germline assignment: CDR1 SQVTM and CDR2 ANQGSEA. The DNA of the CDR3 is TGCAGCGCCCCCATTTCCCCTAGCGGGGGGGCCTACAATGAGCAGTTCTTC. It yields the protein CSAPISPSGGAYNEQFF.

The chain is built from TRBV30 and TRBJ1-2, with D possibly being TRBD1 (6 bases). V was cut by 6 bases and J by 6 bases, with 17 bases left in between. The germline gives CDR1 GTSNPN, CDR2 SVGIG (reference sequence). The CDR3 sequence is 13 residues long. The CDR3 DNA sequence: TGTGCCTGCATCCCCCGGGACAAGAATGGCTACACCTTC. It translates to CACIPRDKNGYTF.

This clone was seen only once. The chain recombines TRBV28 with TRBJ1-2; 9 bases line up with TRBD1. Germline CDR1 is MDHEN and CDR2 is SYDVKM. CDR3 size: 13 residues. With V trimmed by 6 bases and J by 8 bases, 7 bases remained unmatched. CDR3: CASRVQGAQGYTF. The CDR3 bases are TGTGCCAGCAGGGTACAGGGGGCGCAGGGCTACACCTTC.

The chain recombines TRBV27 with TRBJ2-7, with D possibly TRBD2 on 8 matching bases. Germline CDR1 is MNHEY and CDR2 is SMNVEV (reference sequence). V was pared by 5 bases and J by 2 bases, with 13 bases between. This CDR3 comprises 14 residues. The CDR3 DNA sequence: TGTGCCAGCAGTGTTAGCGGGACAGCCTACGAGCAGTACTTC. Translated: CASSVSGTAYEQYF.

The genes are TRBV5-1 and TRBJ1-6, with TRBD1 as a possible D gene (6 bases). Germline V gene sequence: CDR1 SGHRS, CDR2 YFSETQ. The CDR3 is 12 amino acids. Trimming pared 0 bases from V and 14 bases from J, leaving 9 bases between. CDR3 DNA: TGCGCCAGCAGCTTGGCAGGGGTATCCCTCCACTTT. Translating gives CASSLAGVSLHF.

The gene calls are TRBV11-2 and TRBJ1-1; TRBD1 agrees at 7 bases. The ends lost 6 bases at V and 0 bases at J; junction bases unmatched: 1. Per the germline V gene, CDR1 is SGHAT and CDR2 is FQNNGV. This CDR3 comprises 13 residues. Here the CDR3 DNA reads TGTGCCAGCAGTGGGACAGTGAACACTGAAGCTTTCTTT. Its protein product is CASSGTVNTEAFF.

The J gene is TRBJ2-7, the V gene TRBV11-2; 7 bases are a match to TRBD1. The germline V gene encodes CDR1 SGHAT and CDR2 FQNNGV. Losses at the gene ends were 6 bases for V and 1 base for J; bases not matched to a gene: 6. The CDR3 runs 14 residues. CDR3 amino acids: CASRHPGQSYEQYF. DNA for the CDR3: TGTGCCAGCAGGCACCCGGGACAGTCCTACGAGCAGTACTTC.

The chain has TRBV6-2 or TRBV6-3 and TRBJ2-5; D is undetermined. Trimming removed 2 bases at V and 5 bases at J, with 6 bases between. The CDR3 totals 12 residues. The germline CDR1 and CDR2 sequences are MNHEY and SVGEGT. CDR3 DNA: TGTGCCAGCAGTTACCCCGTGGAGACCCAGTACTTC. Translating gives CASSYPVETQYF.

A few counts support this clone. The J gene is TRBJ1-5, the V gene TRBV19, with 9 bases matching TRBD1. Trimming at V came to 9 bases and at J to 3 bases, leaving 6 bases not matched to a gene. The CDR3 spans 14 residues. Germline CDR1 LNHDA, CDR2 SQIVND (reference sequence). CDR3 loop: CASWDRAPNQPQHF. CDR3 coding DNA: TGTGCCAGCTGGGACAGGGCCCCCAATCAGCCCCAGCATTTT.

This chain uses TRBV5-1 with TRBJ1-6; tentative D call: TRBD1 (5 bases). Germline loops: CDR1 SGHRS, CDR2 YFSETQ. The CDR3 is 13 residues long. The V end lost 5 bases, the J end lost 5 bases, and 8 bases lay between the germline ends. This chain's CDR3 is CASSSQDNSPLHF. As DNA, the CDR3 is TGCGCCAGCAGTTCACAGGATAATTCACCCCTCCACTTT.

J is TRBJ1-2 and V is TRBV7-2, with a tentative D call TRBD1 (6 bases). The CDR3 has 13 amino acids. Germline-derived CDR1 and CDR2 are SGHTA and FQGNSA. Trimming pared 3 bases from V and 7 bases from J, leaving 12 bases between. The CDR3 DNA reads as TGTGCCAGCAGCTTCGGGGGGGCGTCTGGCTACACCTTC. This encodes CASSFGGASGYTF.

The chain's CDR3 is CAWSTGLAGVNEQFF. Here the CDR3 DNA reads TGTGCCTGGAGTACCGGACTAGCGGGAGTTAATGAGCAGTTCTTC. This rearrangement joins TRBV30 to TRBJ2-1, with 13 nucleotides matching TRBD2. The CDR3 loop spans 15 amino acids. Germline CDR1 reads GTSNPN; CDR2 reads SVGIG (reference sequence). V shed 2 bases, J shed 7 bases, and the junction held 5 bases outside the gene matches.

This rearrangement joins TRBV30 to TRBJ1-5; D possibly corresponds to TRBD1 (5 bases). Per germline, CDR1 GTSNPN and CDR2 SVGIG (reference sequence). Trimming shortened V by 2 bases and J by 3 bases, and 8 bases separated the two germline ends. This CDR3 contains 13 residues. CDR3 protein: CAWSSGLNQPQHF. The CDR3 DNA is TGTGCCTGGAGTTCAGGGCTCAATCAGCCCCAGCATTTT.

CDR3 in amino acids: CASSNDRASTEAFF. In DNA form, the CDR3 reads TGTGCCAGTAGTAATGACAGGGCATCCACTGAAGCTTTCTTT. The V call is TRBV19, the J call TRBJ1-1; the match to TRBD1 covers 7 bases. Germline CDR1 LNHDA, CDR2 SQIVND (reference sequence). CDR3 length equals 14 residues. J lost 4 bases, V lost 4 bases, and 6 bases had no gene match.

The chain employs TRBV28 and TRBJ2-1, with D possibly TRBD2 on 6 matching bases. Trimming removed 2 bases from V and 5 bases from J, with 13 bases in between. The CDR3 spans 15 residues. Germline loops: CDR1 MDHEN, CDR2 SYDVKM. CDR3 DNA: TGTGCCAGCAGTTTAGCCCGCGGGGTTAACAATGAGCAGTTCTTC. This sequence encodes CASSLARGVNNEQFF. The full variable domain, with the rest looked up from reference TRBV28 and TRBJ2-1, is DVKVTQSSRYLVKRTGEKVFLECVQDMDHENMFWYRQDPGLGLRLIYFSYDVKMKEKGDIPEGYSVSREKKERFSLILESASTNQTSMYLCASSLARGVNNEQFFGPGTRLTVL.

The chain combines TRBV19 with TRBJ2-7; 11 bases agree with TRBD2. CDR1 is LNHDA and CDR2 is SQIVND in the germline V gene (reference sequence). The CDR3 loop spans 16 amino acids. V lost 5 bases to trimming and J lost 2 bases; unmatched junction nucleotides: 8. The CDR3 loop reads CASSSHRLAGTYEQYF. The CDR3 nucleotides read TGTGCCAGTAGTTCTCATCGACTAGCGGGAACCTACGAGCAGTACTTC. The variable domain in full, completed from reference TRBV19 and TRBJ2-7, reads DGGITQSPKYLFRKEGQNVTLSCEQNLNHDAMYWYRQDPGQGLRLIYYSQIVNDFQKGDIAEGYSVSREKKESFPLTVTSAQKNPTAFYLCASSSHRLAGTYEQYFGPGTRLTVT.